The 23 T cell receptor beta chains reported below all come from one sample, sequenced in a study of T cells after posttransplantation cyclophosphamide. Busulfan-fludarabine conditioning, marrow transplant, and cyclophosphamide on days +3 and +4 were administered. Generated by immunoSEQ multiplex PCR, the TCRdb table keeps only in-frame clones and is missing some. The sample is made up of approximately 8,000 clones, none counted only once. This sample comprised PBMCs, obtained after an allogeneic stem cell transplant with post-transplant cyclophosphamide. The receptors here all came from a male patient in his thirties who received an allogeneic stem cell transplant from an unrelated donor, was CMV-positive, and had acute and chronic GVHD. Some T cells may possibly be graft donor cells.

This clone was observed many times. The V gene is TRBV29-1, the J gene TRBJ1-3; D unclear. Trimming stripped 4 bases from V and 3 bases from J, with 10 bases between. CDR1 and CDR2 (germline): SQVTM, ANQGSEA. The CDR3 spans 13 residues. The CDR3 protein is CSVVSPNGNTIYF. The CDR3 DNA is TGCAGCGTTGTCTCCCCTAATGGAAACACCATATATTTT.

This clone has ten or more counts. This chain links TRBV2 with TRBJ1-2; unclear D gene. Germline CDR1 reads SNHLY; CDR2 reads FYNNEI. The CDR3 totals 13 residues. With 2 bases removed from V and 3 bases from J, the gap between germline ends came to 7 bases. Here the CDR3 DNA reads TGTGCCAGCAGTGAAACGGGGTACTATGGCTACACCTTC. It yields the protein CASSETGYYGYTF.

This clone is judged medium-sized. Other nucleotide sequences from this sample produce the same CDR3. The chain has TRBV7-9 and TRBJ1-2; D uncertain. The CDR3 is 12 amino acids. V was clipped by 1 base and J by 6 bases, with 6 bases between them. Germline-derived CDR1 and CDR2 are SEHNR and FQNEAQ (reference sequence). In DNA form, the CDR3 reads TGTGCCAGCAGCTTAGGGGCTGATGGCTACACCTTC. It yields the protein CASSLGADGYTF.

This clone was seen ten or more times. V is TRBV7-9 and J is TRBJ2-7; 7 bases agree with TRBD2. The V and J ends lost 4 bases and 0 bases, in that order; junction bases with no gene match: 3. The length of the CDR3 is 14 residues. Germline V lookup: CDR1 SEHNR, CDR2 FQNEAQ (reference sequence). The CDR3 sequence: CASSWGGSSYEQYF. CDR3 bases: TGTGCCAGCAGCTGGGGGGGGAGCTCCTACGAGCAGTACTTC.

In its sample, this clone was seen many times. Relative to the germline gene, one junction end is altered; a read error may explain this. This rearrangement joins TRBV27 to TRBJ1-1; 8 positions match TRBD1. The CDR3 consists of 15 residues. Germline-derived CDR1 and CDR2 are MNHEY and SMNVEV (reference sequence). CDR3 sequence reads: CASSLTDRVKTEAFF. As DNA, the CDR3 is TGTGCCAGCAGTTTAACGGACAGGGTGAAGACTGAAGCTTTCTTT.

This clone was recorded many times. The chain carries TRBV27 and TRBJ2-6; TRBD2 is a possible D gene (5 bases). CDR1 is MNHEY and CDR2 is SMNVEV in the germline V gene (reference sequence). This CDR3 is 13 amino acids long. Trimming cost V 8 bases and J 4 bases, with 9 bases left between them. The CDR3 sequence: CASRGYGANVLTF. The CDR3 bases are TGTGCCAGCCGAGGGTACGGGGCCAACGTCCTGACTTTC.

This clone was seen ten or more times. The gene calls are TRBV9 and TRBJ2-7, with 9 bases matching TRBD1. With V trimmed by 0 bases and J by 5 bases, 6 bases remained unmatched. The CDR3 loop spans 15 amino acids. Germline CDR1 SGDLS, CDR2 YYNGEE. The CDR3 DNA is TGTGCCAGCAGCGTAGGAGGGACAGGGTACGACGAGCAGTACTTC. Protein: CASSVGGTGYDEQYF.

In its sample, this clone was seen many times. This rearrangement joins TRBV11-2 to TRBJ1-5, with a tentative D call TRBD1 (5 bases). The germline V gene encodes CDR1 SGHAT and CDR2 FQNNGV. V was cut by 0 bases and J by 5 bases, with 11 bases left in between. The CDR3 contains 15 residues. CDR3 residues: CASSLDVGGHQPQHF. CDR3 nucleotide sequence: TGTGCCAGCAGCTTAGACGTGGGGGGTCATCAGCCCCAGCATTTT.

This clone was recorded at least ten times. The chain has TRBV7-2 and TRBJ1-1; no clear D gene. V was clipped by 1 base and J by 11 bases, with 11 bases between them. The CDR3 runs 12 residues. Germline CDR1 reads SGHTA; CDR2 reads FQGNSA. Here the CDR3 DNA reads TGTGCCAGCAGCTTAGACCGGGGATGGGCTTTCTTT. The encoded protein is CASSLDRGWAFF.

This clone has only a few counts. The chain joins TRBV11-2 to TRBJ2-7; tentative D call: TRBD1 (7 bases). Germline V gives CDR1 SGHAT, CDR2 FQNNGV. The CDR3 length is 15 residues. Trimming pared 1 base from V and 4 bases from J, leaving 14 bases between. The CDR3 spells CASSLARGERYEQYF. As DNA, the CDR3 is TGTGCCAGCAGCTTAGCCAGGGGGGAGAGGTACGAGCAGTACTTC.

This clone was found many times. The chain uses TRBV18 and TRBJ1-4; D may be TRBD1 (5 bases). Germline lookup yields CDR1 KGHSH and CDR2 LQKENI. Trimming left V 1 base short and J 4 bases short, with 10 bases between. CDR3 size: 15 residues. CDR3: CASSPRGDYNEKLFF. The CDR3 region has the DNA TGTGCCAGCTCACCACGTGGGGACTATAATGAAAAACTGTTTTTT.

This clone was picked up many times. The chain recombines TRBV5-1 with TRBJ2-2; TRBD1 agrees at 7 bases. V shed 2 bases and J 2 bases; nucleotides not matched to a gene: 9. Germline V gene data show CDR1 as SGHRS and CDR2 as YFSETQ. The CDR3 has 17 residues. In DNA form, the CDR3 reads TGCGCCAGCAGCTTCGGAACCGGGACAGAAAACACCGGGGAGCTGTTTTTT. This sequence encodes CASSFGTGTENTGELFF.

This clone is medium-sized. The V and J genes are TRBV6-5 and TRBJ1-6, with D tentatively TRBD1 (6 bases). The CDR3 has 14 residues. Germline V lookup: CDR1 MNHEY, CDR2 SVGAGI. V lost 6 bases to trimming and J lost 4 bases, with 10 bases between them. Here the CDR3 DNA reads TGTGCCAGCAGAGGGGGGGGGTATAATTCACCCCTCCACTTT. It is translated as CASRGGGYNSPLHF.

This clone is labeled medium-sized. V gene TRBV7-6 combines with J gene TRBJ1-3; possibly TRBD1 for D (5 bases). Germline V lookup: CDR1 SGHVS, CDR2 FNYEAQ. The CDR3 has 15 amino acids. The germline V and J ends were trimmed by 5 bases and 0 bases, with 11 bases remaining between them. This CDR3 reads CASSPTVSSGNTIYF. The DNA of the CDR3 is TGTGCCAGCAGCCCGACAGTTAGCTCTGGAAACACCATATATTTT.

This clone was picked up many times. This rearrangement joins TRBV5-6 to TRBJ2-7; TRBD1 matches 10 bases. V shed 3 bases, J shed 2 bases, and the junction held 2 bases outside the gene matches. The CDR3 sequence is 14 residues long. Germline loops: CDR1 SGHDT, CDR2 YYEEEE. The CDR3: CASSSGTGAYEQYF. The DNA for the CDR3 is TGTGCCAGCAGCTCCGGGACAGGGGCCTACGAGCAGTACTTC.

This clone appeared many times. This chain links TRBV9 with TRBJ1-3; no clear D gene. Germline-derived CDR1 and CDR2 are SGDLS and YYNGEE. CDR3 length equals 13 residues. Trimming took 7 bases from V and 4 from J, leaving 12 bases between them. CDR3 in DNA: TGTGCCAGCTCCCTCTCTACGGGAAACACCATATATTTT. As protein: CASSLSTGNTIYF. The full variable domain, rest sourced from reference TRBV9 and TRBJ1-3, is DSGVTQTPKHLITATGQRVTLRCSPRSGDLSVYWYQQSLDQGLQFLIQYYNGEERAKGNILERFSAQQFPDLHSELNLSSLELGDSALYFCASSLSTGNTIYFGEGSWLTVV.

This clone came up many times. The chain carries TRBV7-2 and TRBJ1-5; TRBD1 aligns across 8 bases. Germline loops: CDR1 SGHTA, CDR2 FQGNSA. V shed 2 bases, J shed 12 bases, and the junction held 18 bases outside the gene matches. The CDR3 loop spans 17 amino acids. For the CDR3, the DNA is TGTGCCAGCAGCTTATTCTCCCCCCCCTCCCCAGGACAGGGCCAGCATTTT. Its protein is CASSLFSPPSPGQGQHF.

This clone was detected ten times or more. CDR3 sequence reads: CASTKDRGRQETQYF. The CDR3 DNA reads as TGTGCCAGCACCAAGGACAGGGGCCGGCAAGAGACCCAGTACTTC. The J gene is TRBJ2-5, the V gene TRBV11-1, with 9 bases lining up with TRBD1. Germline assignment: CDR1 SGHAT and CDR2 FQDESV (reference sequence). V trimming: 7 bases; J trimming: 2 bases; junction bases outside the gene matches: 8. The CDR3 runs 15 residues.

This clone was picked up many times. V gene TRBV6-2 or TRBV6-3 combines with J gene TRBJ2-3; no reliable D call. Trimming stripped 2 bases from V and 0 bases from J, with 12 bases between. CDR1 is MNHEY and CDR2 is SVGEGT in the germline V gene. The CDR3 sequence is 16 residues long. This CDR3 is CASSYIASGSTDTQYF. CDR3 bases: TGTGCCAGCAGTTACATAGCTAGTGGAAGCACAGATACGCAGTATTTT.

This clone was seen repeatedly, ten times or more. This chain uses TRBV6-5 with TRBJ1-4, with D perhaps matching TRBD1 (6 bases). The CDR3 consists of 15 residues. Germline CDR1 and CDR2: MNHEY and SVGAGI. The V end lost 5 bases, the J end lost 13 bases, and 23 bases lay between the germline ends. CDR3 in DNA: TGTGCCAGCAGTAAACAGGGAGACGTGAGGGGTGGACTGTTTTTT. This codes for CASSKQGDVRGGLFF.

This clone was observed at least ten times. The chain recombines TRBV4-1 with TRBJ1-1; the D gene is possibly TRBD1 (5 bases). Germline V CDR1 and CDR2: MGHRA, YSYEKL. Trimming removed 4 bases from V and 5 bases from J, with 20 bases in between. The length of the CDR3 is 16 residues. CDR3 nucleotide sequence: TGCGCCAGCAGCCGACCTGACATACCTAAGGGGACTGAAGCTTTCTTT. Its protein is CASSRPDIPKGTEAFF.

This clone has a count of ten or more. The chain couples TRBV11-3 to TRBJ2-3; 11 bases line up with TRBD2. The length of the CDR3 is 15 residues. CDR1 is SGHNT, CDR2 YENEEA, per germline. Trimming cost V 5 bases and J 0 bases; bases outside gene matches: 1. The DNA of the CDR3 is TGTGCCAGCAGCCGGACTAGCGGGAGCACAGATACGCAGTATTTT. It encodes CASSRTSGSTDTQYF.

At least ten counts were recorded for this clone. The gene calls are TRBV12-3 or TRBV12-4 and TRBJ1-5; the D gene is possibly TRBD1 (5 bases). Deletions cut 1 base from V and 0 bases from J, with 7 bases between. The CDR3 length is 15 residues. The CDR3 sequence is CASSLEGHSNQPQHF. In DNA form, the CDR3 reads TGTGCCAGCAGTTTAGAAGGACATAGCAATCAGCCCCAGCATTTT.